This is a list of T cell receptor beta chains from one sample in a study of monozygotic twins with inflammatory bowel disease. TCRdb reanalyzed the 5' RACE reads, giving one entry per CDR3 protein sequence and no DNA. The sample features nearly 450,000 distinct CDR3 sequences, with around 2.4% in its top ten. The material sequenced was blood. These receptors originate from a human donor with ulcerative colitis or Crohn's disease, or a healthy co-twin of an affected twin (not recorded which). Both conserved end residues are part of each CDR3. Each record gives: J gene, V gene, CDR3 protein.

J gene: TRBJ2-5
V gene: TRBV5-1
CDR3 protein: CASSLAGSGGQETQYF

J gene: TRBJ1-1
V gene: TRBV29-1
CDR3 protein: CSVEGGLGTEAFF

J gene: TRBJ1-1
V gene: TRBV3-1
CDR3 protein: CASRQQGGTEAFF

J gene: TRBJ1-1
V gene: TRBV19
CDR3 protein: CASKEASRGTEAFF

J gene: TRBJ2-1
V gene: TRBV29-1
CDR3 protein: CSVEGGSGDEQFF

J gene: TRBJ2-5
V gene: TRBV18
CDR3 protein: CASSSGNQETQYF

J gene: TRBJ1-6
V gene: TRBV19
CDR3 protein: CASTPGGGNSPLHF

J gene: TRBJ2-7
V gene: TRBV20-1
CDR3 protein: CSARTGESYEQYF

J gene: TRBJ2-1
V gene: TRBV5-6
CDR3 protein: CASSLSRGHSYNEQFF

J gene: TRBJ1-2
V gene: TRBV5-8
CDR3 protein: CASSIGQGRGGYTF

J gene: TRBJ2-1
V gene: TRBV4-2
CDR3 protein: CASSLVYRGQGYNEQFF

J gene: TRBJ2-2
V gene: TRBV4-3
CDR3 protein: CASSQDQNTGELFF

J gene: TRBJ2-3
V gene: TRBV29-1
CDR3 protein: CSLRDNTDTQYF

J gene: TRBJ1-6
V gene: TRBV7-3
CDR3 protein: CASSLGGPGDSPLHF

J gene: TRBJ2-1
V gene: TRBV5-8
CDR3 protein: CASSRYVAGGPKNEQFF

J gene: TRBJ2-2
V gene: TRBV6-5
CDR3 protein: CASSYSSATGELFF

J gene: TRBJ1-2
V gene: TRBV6-1
CDR3 protein: CASSEGLVDGYTF

J gene: TRBJ2-2
V gene: TRBV4-2
CDR3 protein: CASSQDRLSNTGELFF

J gene: TRBJ2-7
V gene: TRBV4-1
CDR3 protein: CASSQDPGGTPYEQYF

J gene: TRBJ1-1
V gene: TRBV12-3/TRBV12-4
CDR3 protein: CASSTSRWAYF

J gene: TRBJ1-2
V gene: TRBV2
CDR3 protein: CASSQGRVYGYTF

J gene: TRBJ1-2
V gene: TRBV4-3
CDR3 protein: CASSQERAEYGYTF

J gene: TRBJ2-2
V gene: TRBV5-1
CDR3 protein: CARSANRGGTGELFF

J gene: TRBJ2-5
V gene: TRBV20-1
CDR3 protein: CSARQSMGTQYF

J gene: TRBJ2-2
V gene: TRBV5-1
CDR3 protein: CASSSGQGLGLGTGELFF

J gene: TRBJ1-6
V gene: TRBV5-1
CDR3 protein: CASSQDSNSPLHF

J gene: TRBJ2-2
V gene: TRBV25-1
CDR3 protein: CASSGASGGPGELFF

J gene: TRBJ2-4
V gene: TRBV29-1
CDR3 protein: CSVEAQSKAKNIQYF

J gene: TRBJ1-2
V gene: TRBV12-3/TRBV12-4
CDR3 protein: CASSPLGTAANYGYTF

J gene: TRBJ2-3
V gene: TRBV24-1
CDR3 protein: CATSSTERTDTQYF

J gene: TRBJ1-1
V gene: TRBV30
CDR3 protein: CAWRVSPGAPGAFF

J gene: TRBJ2-2
V gene: TRBV19
CDR3 protein: CASSRTLSSGAGELFF

J gene: TRBJ2-1
V gene: TRBV3-1
CDR3 protein: CASSQDQRENYEQFF

J gene: TRBJ1-2
V gene: TRBV12-3/TRBV12-4
CDR3 protein: CASSLRDRALHTF

J gene: TRBJ2-7
V gene: TRBV9
CDR3 protein: CASSVEVSSYEQYF

J gene: TRBJ1-2
V gene: TRBV5-6
CDR3 protein: CASSLAADGNGYTF

J gene: TRBJ2-7
V gene: TRBV20-1
CDR3 protein: CSAQTSGSLYEQYF

J gene: TRBJ2-1
V gene: TRBV4-2
CDR3 protein: CASSQDSDIPFF

J gene: TRBJ2-2
V gene: TRBV3-1
CDR3 protein: CASSLGTSTGELFF

J gene: TRBJ2-1
V gene: TRBV7-2
CDR3 protein: CASSSAGTSGLYNEQFF

J gene: TRBJ2-7
V gene: TRBV10-3
CDR3 protein: CAISGPGQGALYEQYF

J gene: TRBJ2-5
V gene: TRBV12-3/TRBV12-4
CDR3 protein: CASSSPGGGETQYF